This T cell receptor (beta chain) was documented in a study of blood T cells in healthy people across ages. On the study more broadly: Through template switching, about one barcoded beta molecule was captured per two T cells, as measured in model experiments. The study, taken as a whole, reports: Measured against age, TCR beta diversity per million T cells decreased in a roughly linear manner. Strong correlation linked observed beta diversity and percent naive T cells.

Next came a second PCR, run for about 6 to 12 cycles, which used a sample-barcoded 5' primer along with a J-beta primer mix. MiXCR was run by TCRdb on the 5' RACE reads, yielding one entry per CDR3 protein. The sample contains around 670,000 distinct CDR3 sequences, about 30% of which appear only once. This clonotype was seen just once. The antigen is undetermined. The CDR3 is made up of 14 amino acids. CDR1 MNHEY and CDR2 SVGEGT come from the germline V gene. J gave up 7 bases and V 6 bases, and 9 bases lay outside the gene matches. The sequence was collected from a woman of 80 years or more in good health. This sequence joins TRBV6-2 or TRBV6-3 and TRBJ1-5, with 7 bases identical to TRBD1. What was sequenced was blood. Here the CDR3 DNA reads TGTGCCAGCAGGGGGACAGCTTTTTGGCAGCCCCAGCATTTT. It translates to CASRGTAFWQPQHF.